The TCR beta chain described here comes from a study of cytomegalovirus exposure and HLA in healthy donors. Study conclusions and caveats: HLA alleles showed associations with 16,951 TCR beta sequences in a later analysis, at a 0.05 false discovery rate. A list of around 160 TCR beta chains associated with cytomegalovirus was given. Common viral pathogens (according to a later analysis) appeared linked to several of the most significant clusters.

Primers for the PCR totalled 60 Vbeta and 13 Jbeta. Here immunoSEQ multiplex PCR was the method, and the copy in TCRdb shows in-frame clones only, minus some. The sample carries some 100,000 clones, approximately 85% recorded once. Germline values: CDR1 MDHEN, CDR2 SYDVKM. Trimming took 3 bases from V and 4 from J, leaving 15 bases between them. The length of the CDR3 is 15 residues. Of note for this clone: The antigen is unknown.

The donors, nominally healthy at sampling, likely had unrecorded immune exposures. The J gene is TRBJ1-1, the V gene TRBV28; unclear D gene. The sequence came from a man under 40 in good health and CMV-seronegative. Sample: PBMCs. The CDR3 DNA reads as TGTGCCAGCAGTTTGGTAGGTTCGAGGCTCACTGAAGCTTTCTTT. Translating gives CASSLVGSRLTEAFF.